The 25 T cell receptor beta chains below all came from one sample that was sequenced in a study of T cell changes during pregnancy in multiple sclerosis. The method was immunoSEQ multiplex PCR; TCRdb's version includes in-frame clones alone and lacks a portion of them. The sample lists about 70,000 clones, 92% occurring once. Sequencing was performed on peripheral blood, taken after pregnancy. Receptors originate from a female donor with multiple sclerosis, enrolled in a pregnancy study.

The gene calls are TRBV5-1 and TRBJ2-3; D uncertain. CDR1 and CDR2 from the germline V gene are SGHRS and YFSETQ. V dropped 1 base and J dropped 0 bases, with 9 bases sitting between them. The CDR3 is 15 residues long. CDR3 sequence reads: CASSLTTFSTDTQYF. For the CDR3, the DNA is TGCGCCAGCAGCTTGACGACTTTTAGCACAGATACGCAGTATTTT.

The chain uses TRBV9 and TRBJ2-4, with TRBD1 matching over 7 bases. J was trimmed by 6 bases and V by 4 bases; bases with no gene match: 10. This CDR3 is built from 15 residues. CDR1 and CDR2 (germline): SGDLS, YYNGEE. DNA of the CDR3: TGTGCCAGCAGCTCAAAGGGGACAGTCGGAAACATTCAGTACTTC. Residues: CASSSKGTVGNIQYF.

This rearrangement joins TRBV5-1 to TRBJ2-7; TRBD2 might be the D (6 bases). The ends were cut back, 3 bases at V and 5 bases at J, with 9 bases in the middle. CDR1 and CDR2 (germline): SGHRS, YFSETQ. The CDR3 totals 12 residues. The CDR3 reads CASSSERDEQYF. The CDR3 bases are TGCGCCAGCAGCTCCGAGCGGGACGAGCAGTACTTC.

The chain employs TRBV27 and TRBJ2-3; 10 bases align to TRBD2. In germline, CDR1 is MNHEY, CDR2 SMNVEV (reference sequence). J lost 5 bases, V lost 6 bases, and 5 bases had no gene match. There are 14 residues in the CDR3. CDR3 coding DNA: TGTGCCAGCAGATCTAGCGGGAGTGGAGATACGCAGTATTTT. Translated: CASRSSGSGDTQYF.

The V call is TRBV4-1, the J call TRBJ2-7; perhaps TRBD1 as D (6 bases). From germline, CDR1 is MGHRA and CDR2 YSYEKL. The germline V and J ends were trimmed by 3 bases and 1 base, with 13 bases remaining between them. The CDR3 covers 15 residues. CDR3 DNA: TGCGCCAGCAGCCAGAGCACAGGGCTATCCTACGAGCAGTACTTC. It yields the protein CASSQSTGLSYEQYF.

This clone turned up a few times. The DNA of the CDR3 is TGCGCCAGCAGCTCAGAACTAGCGGGAACAGGCACAGATACGCAGTATTTT. Translation gives CASSSELAGTGTDTQYF. V is TRBV5-1 and J is TRBJ2-3; TRBD2 aligns across 10 bases. The CDR3 has 17 amino acids. The V segment lost 3 bases and the J segment 1 base; nucleotides outside the gene matches: 8. CDR1 and CDR2 (germline): SGHRS, YFSETQ.

CDR3 coding DNA: TGTGCCAGCCTACCCACTGACGGTAGACTAGCGGGTCGTCAGTACTTC. Translating gives CASLPTDGRLAGRQYF. The gene calls are TRBV27 and TRBJ2-7, with 10 bases matching TRBD2. Germline loops: CDR1 MNHEY, CDR2 SMNVEV (reference sequence). There are 16 residues in the CDR3. V lost 8 bases and J lost 10; bases outside the gene matches: 20.

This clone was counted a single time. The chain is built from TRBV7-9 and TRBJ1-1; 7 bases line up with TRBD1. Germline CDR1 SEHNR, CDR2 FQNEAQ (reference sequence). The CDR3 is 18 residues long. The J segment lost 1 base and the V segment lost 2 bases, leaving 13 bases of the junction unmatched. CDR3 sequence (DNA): TGTGCCAGCAGCTTATTGGGTTCGTCGGGACAGAAGAACACTGAAGCTTTCTTT. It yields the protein CASSLLGSSGQKNTEAFF.

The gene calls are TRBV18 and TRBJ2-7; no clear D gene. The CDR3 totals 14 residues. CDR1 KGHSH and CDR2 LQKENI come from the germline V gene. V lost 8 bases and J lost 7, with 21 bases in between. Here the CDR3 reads CASAPGSRAVEQYF. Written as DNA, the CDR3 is TGTGCCAGCGCCCCCGGGTCCCGCGCAGTAGAGCAGTACTTC.

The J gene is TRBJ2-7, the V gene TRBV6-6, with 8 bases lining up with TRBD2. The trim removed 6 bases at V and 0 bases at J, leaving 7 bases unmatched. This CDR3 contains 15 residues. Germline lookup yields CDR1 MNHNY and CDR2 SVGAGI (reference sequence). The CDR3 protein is CASRQSGSHSYEQYF. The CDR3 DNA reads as TGTGCCAGCAGGCAAAGCGGGAGCCACTCCTACGAGCAGTACTTC.

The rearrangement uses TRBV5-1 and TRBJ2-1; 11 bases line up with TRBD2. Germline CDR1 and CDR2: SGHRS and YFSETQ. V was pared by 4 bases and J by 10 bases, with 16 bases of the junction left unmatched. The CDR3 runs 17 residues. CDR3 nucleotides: TGCGCCAGCAGCGTGGGGCGGCAACTAGCGGGAGACTTCGAGCAGTTCTTC. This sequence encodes CASSVGRQLAGDFEQFF. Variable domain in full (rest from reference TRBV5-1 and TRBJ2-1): KAGVTQTPRYLIKTRGQQVTLSCSPISGHRSVSWYQQTPGQGLQFLFEYFSETQRNKGNFPGRFSGRQFSNSRSEMNVSTLELGDSALYLCASSVGRQLAGDFEQFFGPGTRLTVL.

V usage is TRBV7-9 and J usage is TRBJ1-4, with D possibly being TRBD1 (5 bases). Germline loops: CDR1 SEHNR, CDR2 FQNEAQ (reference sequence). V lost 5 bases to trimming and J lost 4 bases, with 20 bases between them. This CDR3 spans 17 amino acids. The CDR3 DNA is TGTGCCAGCAGCGTAGGCCAGGGTAATAGCGGTAATGAAAAACTGTTTTTT. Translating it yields CASSVGQGNSGNEKLFF.

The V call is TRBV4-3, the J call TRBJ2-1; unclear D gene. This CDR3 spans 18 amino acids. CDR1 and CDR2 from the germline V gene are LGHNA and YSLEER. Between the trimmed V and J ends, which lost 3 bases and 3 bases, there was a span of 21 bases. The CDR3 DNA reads TGCGCCAGCAGCCACCTCTCGCATATGGAGCGTTTCTACAATGAGCAGTTCTTC. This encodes CASSHLSHMERFYNEQFF.

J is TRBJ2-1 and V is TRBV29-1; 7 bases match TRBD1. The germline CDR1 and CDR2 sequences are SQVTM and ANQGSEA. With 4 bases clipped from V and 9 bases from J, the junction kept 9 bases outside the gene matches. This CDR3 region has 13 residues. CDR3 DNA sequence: TGCAGCGTTGGAGGGGGCCGATTCGGTGAGCAGTTCTTC. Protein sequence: CSVGGGRFGEQFF.

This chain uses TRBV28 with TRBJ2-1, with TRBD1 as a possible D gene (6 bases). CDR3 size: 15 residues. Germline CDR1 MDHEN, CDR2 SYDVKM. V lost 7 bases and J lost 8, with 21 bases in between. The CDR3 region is CASTSGQFNLDEQFF. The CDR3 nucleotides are TGTGCCAGCACCTCCGGACAGTTTAATCTCGATGAGCAGTTCTTC.

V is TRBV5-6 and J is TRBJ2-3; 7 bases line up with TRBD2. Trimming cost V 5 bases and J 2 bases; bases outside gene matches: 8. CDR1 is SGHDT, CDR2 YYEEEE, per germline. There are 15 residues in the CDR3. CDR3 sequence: CASRWTSLTTDTQYF. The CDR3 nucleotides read TGTGCCAGCAGATGGACTAGTCTTACCACAGATACGCAGTATTTT.

CDR3 sequence (DNA): TGTGCCATGGCTCAGGGCAATCAGCCCCAGCATTTT. Translated: CAMAQGNQPQHF. This rearrangement joins TRBV28 to TRBJ1-5; no clear D. CDR1 MDHEN and CDR2 SYDVKM come from the germline V gene. Between the trimmed V and J ends, which lost 10 bases and 2 bases, there was a span of 9 bases. This CDR3 comprises 12 residues. Together with reference TRBV28 and TRBJ1-5, the CDR3 gives the full variable domain: DVKVTQSSRYLVKRTGEKVFLECVQDMDHENMFWYRQDPGLGLRLIYFSYDVKMKEKGDIPEGYSVSREKKERFSLILESASTNQTSMYLCAMAQGNQPQHFGDGTRLSIL.

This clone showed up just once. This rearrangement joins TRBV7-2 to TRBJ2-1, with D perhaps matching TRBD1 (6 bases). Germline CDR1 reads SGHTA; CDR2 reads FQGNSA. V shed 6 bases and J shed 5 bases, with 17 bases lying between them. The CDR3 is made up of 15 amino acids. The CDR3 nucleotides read TGTGCCAGCAGTTTACTCAGGGGAATTAACAATGAGCAGTTCTTC. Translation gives CASSLLRGINNEQFF.

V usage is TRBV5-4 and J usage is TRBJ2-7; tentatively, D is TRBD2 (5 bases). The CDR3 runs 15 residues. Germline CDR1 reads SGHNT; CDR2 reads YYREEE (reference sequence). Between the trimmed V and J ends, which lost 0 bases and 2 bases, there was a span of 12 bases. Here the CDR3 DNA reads TGTGCCAGCAGCTTGGCCCCAGCGGTGACCTACGAGCAGTACTTC. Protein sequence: CASSLAPAVTYEQYF.

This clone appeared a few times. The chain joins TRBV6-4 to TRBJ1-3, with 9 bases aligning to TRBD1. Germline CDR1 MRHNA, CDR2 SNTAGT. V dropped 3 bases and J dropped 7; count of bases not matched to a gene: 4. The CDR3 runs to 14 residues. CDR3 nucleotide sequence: TGTGCCAGCAGTGAGGGACAGGGAGCCAACACCATATATTTT. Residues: CASSEGQGANTIYF.

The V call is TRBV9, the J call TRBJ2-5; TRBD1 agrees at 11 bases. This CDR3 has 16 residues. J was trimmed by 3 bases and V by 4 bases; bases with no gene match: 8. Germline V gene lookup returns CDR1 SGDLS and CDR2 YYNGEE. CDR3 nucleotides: TGTGCCAGCAGCTACCTCCCGGGACAGGGGGAAGAGACCCAGTACTTC. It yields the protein CASSYLPGQGEETQYF. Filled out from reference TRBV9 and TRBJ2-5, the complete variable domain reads DSGVTQTPKHLITATGQRVTLRCSPRSGDLSVYWYQQSLDQGLQFLIQYYNGEERAKGNILERFSAQQFPDLHSELNLSSLELGDSALYFCASSYLPGQGEETQYFGPGTRLLVL.

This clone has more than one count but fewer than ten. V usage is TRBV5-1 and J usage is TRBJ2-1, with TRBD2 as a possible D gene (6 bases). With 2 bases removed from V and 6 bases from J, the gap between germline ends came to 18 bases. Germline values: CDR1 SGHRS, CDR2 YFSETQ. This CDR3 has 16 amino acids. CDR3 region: CASSFPPTGDPNEQFF. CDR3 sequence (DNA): TGCGCCAGCAGCTTTCCCCCCACGGGAGACCCCAATGAGCAGTTCTTC.

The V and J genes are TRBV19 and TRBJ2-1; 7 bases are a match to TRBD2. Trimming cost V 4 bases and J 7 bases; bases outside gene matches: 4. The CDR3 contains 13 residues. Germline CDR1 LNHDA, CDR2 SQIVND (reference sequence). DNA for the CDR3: TGTGCCAGTAGTAAGAGCGGGAATAATGAGCAGTTCTTC. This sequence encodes CASSKSGNNEQFF.

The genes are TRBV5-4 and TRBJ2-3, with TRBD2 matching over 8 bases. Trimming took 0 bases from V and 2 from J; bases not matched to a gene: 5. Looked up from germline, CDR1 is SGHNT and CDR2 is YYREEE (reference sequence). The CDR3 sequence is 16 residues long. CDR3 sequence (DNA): TGTGCCAGCAGCTTGGGGGCTAGCGGGTACACAGATACGCAGTATTTT. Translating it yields CASSLGASGYTDTQYF.

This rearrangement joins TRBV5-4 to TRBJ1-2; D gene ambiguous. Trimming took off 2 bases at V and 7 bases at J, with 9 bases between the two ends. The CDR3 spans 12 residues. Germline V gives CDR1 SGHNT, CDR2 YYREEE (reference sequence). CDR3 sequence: CASSFSGIGYTF. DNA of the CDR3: TGTGCCAGCAGCTTCTCCGGGATTGGCTACACCTTC.